The T cell receptor (beta chain) described here comes from a study of cytomegalovirus exposure and HLA in healthy donors. Study-wide results and caveats: Reports indicated that the classifier achieved high specificity and sensitivity in diagnosing cytomegalovirus status.

Comment on this clone: Its antigen remains unidentified.

The junction had 6 bases not matched to a gene; V was cut back by 4 bases and J by 12 bases. CDR3 length: 13 residues. Germline CDR1 SGHAT, CDR2 FQNNGV. Only in-frame clones appear in the TCRdb table, and some are missing; sequencing was by immunoSEQ multiplex PCR. The repertoire holds some 250,000 clones, roughly 91% seen once, with around 3.1% in the top ten. The TCR was taken from a woman aged 25 to 39 in good health and CMV-seronegative. The V gene is TRBV11-2, the J gene TRBJ2-1; 10 nucleotides agree with TRBD2. Material for sequencing was PBMCs. The CDR3 DNA follows: TGTGCCAGCAGCTCGCTTGGACTAGCGGTGCAGTTCTTC. Translation: CASSSLGLAVQFF. The variable domain in full, with the rest retrieved from reference TRBV11-2 and TRBJ2-1, is EAGVAQSPRYKIIEKRQSVAFWCNPISGHATLYWYQQILGQGPKLLIQFQNNGVVDDSQLPKDRFSAERLKGVDSTLKIQPAKLEDSAVYLCASSSLGLAVQFFGPGTRLTVL.